This T cell receptor beta chain was sequenced in a study of shared clonotypes between healthy human individuals. General observations from the study: The represented genetic and exposure-history diversity was limited by the small number of donors. On the whole, naive subsets had larger estimated richness than memory subsets had.

Germline V CDR1 and CDR2: SGHVS, FQNEAQ. The CDR3 is 15 residues long. The V segment lost 3 bases and the J segment 2 bases; nucleotides outside the gene matches: 3. Only in-frame clones appear in the TCRdb table, and some are missing; sequencing was by immunoSEQ multiplex PCR. Altogether some 680,000 clones are present, approximately 73% being singletons, with the ten largest covering around 1.7%. Notes on this clone: Its antigen remains unidentified.

This TCR was recovered from a woman aged 25 to 39 in good health. The chain is built from TRBV7-8 and TRBJ2-1; 8 bases match TRBD2. Source material: memory CD4+ T cells sorted from blood. Stated subset: CD45RA-negative fraction. The CDR3, as DNA: TGTGCCAGCAGCTTTAGCGGGGAGACCTACAATGAGCAGTTCTTC. It translates to CASSFSGETYNEQFF.